What follows are 22 T cell receptor beta chains derived from one specimen sequenced in a study of blood T cell repertoires in COVID-19. Libraries were prepared by immunoSEQ multiplex PCR; TCRdb keeps only in-frame clonotypes and omits some of them. The sample shows about 150,000 clones, about 88% of them seen only once. The material sequenced was peripheral blood. The receptors derive from a human donor with acute or convalescent COVID-19. The donor label of this sample is uncertain.

Written as DNA, the CDR3 is TGTGCCAGCAGTCGAGACAGGGCCGACTCTGGAAACACCATATATTTT. As protein: CASSRDRADSGNTIYF. The V and J genes are TRBV6-6 and TRBJ1-3; 7 positions agree with TRBD1. The CDR3 sequence is 16 residues long. CDR1 is MNHNY and CDR2 is SVGAGI in the germline V gene (reference sequence). The trim removed 5 bases at V and 0 bases at J, leaving 7 bases unmatched.

The chain is built from TRBV21-1 and TRBJ2-2; TRBD1 is the table's D call, not checked against the DNA. TRBV21-1 is noted as a pseudogene. The CDR3 runs to 16 residues. CDR3 in DNA: TGTGCCAGCAGCAGTCCGGGACAGGGGAGCACCGGGGAGCTGTTTTTT. It is translated as CASSSPGQGSTGELFF.

The chain joins TRBV19 to TRBJ1-6, with 9 bases lining up with TRBD1. J was trimmed by 7 bases and V by 10 bases; bases with no gene match: 8. Germline CDR1 reads LNHDA; CDR2 reads SQIVND (reference sequence). CDR3 size: 14 residues. The CDR3 nucleotides are TGTGCCACCCGGAGACAGGGGGAAAATTCACCCCTCCACTTT. This codes for CATRRQGENSPLHF.

The J gene is TRBJ1-2, the V gene TRBV5-1; weak D call: TRBD1 (5 bases). Germline V gene sequence: CDR1 SGHRS, CDR2 YFSETQ. Trimming shortened V by 4 bases and J by 7 bases, and 8 bases separated the two germline ends. This CDR3 has 11 amino acids. The CDR3 DNA reads as TGCGCCAGCAGCCTTGACAGTGGCTACACCTTC. Its translation is CASSLDSGYTF.

The chain employs TRBV7-3 and TRBJ2-7, with 8 bases that match TRBD2. This CDR3 contains 19 residues. The V and J ends lost 1 base and 2 bases, in that order; junction bases with no gene match: 16. The germline V gene has CDR1 SGHTA and CDR2 FQGTGA. CDR3 coding DNA: TGTGCCAGCAGCTTAATGGGGCCGGCGACTAGCGCCAGAACCTACGAGCAGTACTTC. Protein sequence: CASSLMGPATSARTYEQYF. Variable domain in full (rest from reference TRBV7-3 and TRBJ2-7): GAGVSQTPSNKVTEKGKYVELRCDPISGHTALYWYRQSLGQGPEFLIYFQGTGAADDSGLPNDRFFAVRPEGSVSTLKIQRTERGDSAVYLCASSLMGPATSARTYEQYFGPGTRLTVT.

The chain has TRBV30 and TRBJ2-2, with D perhaps matching TRBD2 (6 bases). The V gene's germline CDR1 is GTSNPN and CDR2 SVGIG (reference sequence). The CDR3 contains 14 residues. V was trimmed by 4 bases and J by 4 bases, leaving 13 bases between them. The CDR3 region is CAWTVGGGTGELFF. The CDR3 DNA is TGTGCCTGGACGGTGGGAGGCGGCACCGGGGAGCTGTTTTTT.

The chain has TRBV7-8 and TRBJ1-5; D ambiguous. Between the trimmed V and J ends, which lost 4 bases and 7 bases, there was a span of 11 bases. The CDR3 totals 13 residues. Per germline, CDR1 SGHVS and CDR2 FQNEAQ. The CDR3 sequence: CASSSNTIQPQHF. In DNA form, the CDR3 reads TGTGCCAGCAGCTCCAACACGATACAGCCCCAGCATTTT.

The chain is built from TRBV4-1 and TRBJ2-1; 7 nucleotides line up with TRBD2. CDR1 is MGHRA, CDR2 YSYEKL, per germline. The CDR3 loop spans 16 amino acids. V was clipped by 1 base and J by 9 bases; unmatched bases: 12. CDR3 sequence: CASSQVGSGHFGEQFF. For the CDR3, the DNA is TGCGCCAGCAGCCAAGTAGGTAGCGGGCACTTCGGTGAGCAGTTCTTC.

J is TRBJ1-1 and V is TRBV23-1; D unclear. TRBV23-1 is sorted into the ORF group, with uncertain function. This CDR3 region has 14 residues. The germline V and J ends were trimmed by 10 bases and 5 bases, with 20 bases remaining between them. This CDR3 is CANEAVGSGTEAFF. The DNA for the CDR3 is TGCGCCAACGAGGCGGTGGGTTCGGGGACTGAAGCTTTCTTT.

The chain has TRBV6-1 and TRBJ1-2; no clear D gene. The V gene's germline CDR1 is MNHNS and CDR2 SASEGT. Deletions cut 1 base from V and 1 base from J, with 4 bases between. The CDR3 has 13 amino acids. CDR3 region: CASSEDGNYGYTF. CDR3 nucleotide sequence: TGTGCCAGCAGTGAAGACGGTAACTATGGCTACACCTTC.

The chain uses TRBV4-2 and TRBJ2-7, with a possible D match to TRBD1 (5 bases). Germline CDR1 reads LGHNA; CDR2 reads YNFKEQ. Between the trimmed V and J ends, which lost 3 bases and 2 bases, there was a span of 17 bases. This CDR3 spans 16 amino acids. CDR3 sequence reads: CASSHILGQGTYEQYF. The CDR3 coding sequence is TGTGCCAGCAGCCATATTCTGGGTCAGGGCACCTACGAGCAGTACTTC.

The rearrangement joins TRBV6-4 to TRBJ1-2, with 8 positions matching TRBD1. J gave up 5 bases and V 2 bases, and 10 bases lay outside the gene matches. The germline CDR1 and CDR2 sequences are MRHNA and SNTAGT. This CDR3 has 16 residues. The CDR3 protein is CASSDLPGQEIYGYTF. For the CDR3, the DNA is TGTGCCAGCAGTGACCTACCGGGACAGGAGATTTATGGCTACACCTTC.

This clone was observed once. The chain links TRBV10-3 to TRBJ1-2, with 7 nucleotides matching TRBD1. V shed 7 bases, J shed 8 bases, and the junction held 19 bases outside the gene matches. CDR1 and CDR2 (germline): ENHRY, SYGVKD. This CDR3 comprises 16 residues. CDR3 DNA sequence: TGTGCCATCAAGCCTACAAGCTCGGGACAGCCAGCGGGCTACACCTTC. Translating it yields CAIKPTSSGQPAGYTF.

The sample holds a few counts of this clone. The chain employs TRBV6-6 and TRBJ2-1, with 7 nucleotides matching TRBD2. This CDR3 is built from 16 residues. CDR1 and CDR2 from the germline V gene are MNHNY and SVGAGI (reference sequence). J was trimmed by 2 bases and V by 6 bases; bases with no gene match: 10. Written as DNA, the CDR3 is TGTGCCAGCAGACTCATAGCGGGTAGCACCTACAATGAGCAGTTCTTC. It is translated as CASRLIAGSTYNEQFF.

This rearrangement joins TRBV19 to TRBJ1-5, with D possibly matching TRBD1 (6 bases). This CDR3 is built from 15 residues. In germline, CDR1 is LNHDA, CDR2 SQIVND (reference sequence). V shed 9 bases and J shed 2 bases, with 17 bases lying between them. The CDR3 DNA follows: TGTGCCAGCCGAGAGAACAGGGATGGCAATCAGCCCCAGCATTTT. It translates to CASRENRDGNQPQHF.

The chain has TRBV5-6 and TRBJ1-1, with a possible D match to TRBD1 (5 bases). V was pared by 4 bases and J by 8 bases, with 18 bases between. The CDR3 loop spans 14 amino acids. From germline, CDR1 is SGHDT and CDR2 YYEEEE. This CDR3 is CASSTGPGPQEAFF. For the CDR3, the DNA is TGTGCCAGCAGCACAGGCCCAGGTCCCCAGGAAGCTTTCTTT.

This clone was found once. CDR3 bases: TGTGCCAGCAGCTTACTGGGGAGCGGGAACACAGATACGCAGTATTTT. Protein: CASSLLGSGNTDTQYF. The chain combines TRBV7-2 with TRBJ2-3; 7 nucleotides match TRBD2. V lost 2 bases to trimming and J lost 2 bases; unmatched junction nucleotides: 7. Germline CDR1 and CDR2: SGHTA and FQGNSA. This CDR3 contains 16 residues.

The chain links TRBV28 to TRBJ1-5, with D perhaps TRBD1 (6 bases). V gave up 5 bases and J gave up 0 bases, with 17 bases separating them. The CDR3 consists of 17 residues. Per germline, CDR1 MDHEN and CDR2 SYDVKM. CDR3 coding DNA: TGTGCCAGCAGTCCCGGGGGGGGGCCGTATAGCAATCAGCCCCAGCATTTT. It is translated as CASSPGGGPYSNQPQHF.

The chain carries TRBV5-4 and TRBJ1-4; TRBD1 might be the D (5 bases). The CDR3 spans 18 residues. Germline CDR1 SGHNT, CDR2 YYREEE (reference sequence). Trimming pared 3 bases from V and 3 bases from J, leaving 21 bases between. In DNA form, the CDR3 reads TGTGCCAGCAGCTCACGGGGGACTGCCTCTCGTCCTAATGAAAAACTGTTTTTT. Translation: CASSSRGTASRPNEKLFF.

This clone was counted only a few times. The gene calls are TRBV4-3 and TRBJ1-2, with 9 bases lining up with TRBD1. This CDR3 comprises 16 residues. The junction had 11 bases not matched to a gene; V was cut back by 2 bases and J by 7 bases. The germline V gene has CDR1 LGHNA and CDR2 YSLEER. DNA of the CDR3: TGCGCCAGCAGCCAAAATCTCGACAGGGGGGATGGTGGCTACACCTTC. Protein sequence: CASSQNLDRGDGGYTF.

This clone showed up just once. CDR3 coding DNA: TGTGCCAGCAGCAGGGGAGGGCCAAACACTGAAGCTTTCTTT. It encodes CASSRGGPNTEAFF. The V gene is TRBV5-5, the J gene TRBJ1-1; a possible D gene is TRBD1 (5 bases). V lost 4 bases to trimming and J lost 2 bases, with 12 bases between them. Germline CDR1 reads SGHKS; CDR2 reads YYEKEE (reference sequence). The length of the CDR3 is 14 residues.

This sequence joins TRBV18 and TRBJ1-4, with D unclear. The CDR3 totals 18 residues. Germline CDR1 reads KGHSH; CDR2 reads LQKENI. V shed 3 bases and J shed 0 bases, with 17 bases lying between them. CDR3 bases: TGTGCCAGCTCACCGACTCTCTCTTCCGGTGCAACTAATGAAAAACTGTTTTTT. It encodes CASSPTLSSGATNEKLFF.